The entry that follows covers one T cell receptor beta chain sequence. The sample belongs to a study of control samples from healthy donors and cancer patients. Here immunoSEQ multiplex PCR was the method, and the copy in TCRdb shows in-frame clones only, minus some. The sample carries approximately 89,000 clones, roughly 86% recorded once. Per the germline V gene, CDR1 is SNHLY and CDR2 is FYNNEI. The CDR3 extends over 15 amino acids. V gave up 0 bases and J gave up 5 bases, with 13 bases separating them. Sample: blood. The rearrangement uses TRBV2 and TRBJ2-5, with D hard to call. The clonotype originates from a man between 45 and 60 years old in good health. The CDR3, as DNA: TGTGCCAGCAGTGAAGCGACCCAAGGAGTGGAGACCCAGTACTTC. It translates to CASSEATQGVETQYF.